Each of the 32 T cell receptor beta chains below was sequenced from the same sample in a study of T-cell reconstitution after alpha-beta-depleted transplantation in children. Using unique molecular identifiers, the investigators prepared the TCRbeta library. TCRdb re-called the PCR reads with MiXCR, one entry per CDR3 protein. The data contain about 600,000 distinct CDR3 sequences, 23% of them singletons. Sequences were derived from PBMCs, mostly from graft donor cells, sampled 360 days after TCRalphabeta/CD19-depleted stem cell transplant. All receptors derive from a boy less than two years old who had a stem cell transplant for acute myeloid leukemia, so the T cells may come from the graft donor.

The CDR3 DNA reads TGTGCCAGCAGTTTAAAGGAGGTCCAGCCCCAGCATTTT. It yields the protein CASSLKEVQPQHF. The rearrangement joins TRBV12-3 or TRBV12-4 to TRBJ1-5, with D hard to call. The ends were cut back, 2 bases at V and 7 bases at J, with 9 bases in the middle. This CDR3 is built from 13 residues.

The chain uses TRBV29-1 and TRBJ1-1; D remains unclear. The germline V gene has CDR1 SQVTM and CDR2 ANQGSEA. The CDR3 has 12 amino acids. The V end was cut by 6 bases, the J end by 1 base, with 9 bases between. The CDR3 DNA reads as TGCAGCGTCTCCGATCGGAACACTGAAGCTTTCTTT. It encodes CSVSDRNTEAFF. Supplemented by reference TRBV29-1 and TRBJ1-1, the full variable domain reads SAVISQKPSRDICQRGTSLTIQCQVDSQVTMMFWYRQQPGQSLTLIATANQGSEATYESGFVIDKFPISRPNLTFSTLTVSNMSPEDSSIYLCSVSDRNTEAFFGQGTRLTVV.

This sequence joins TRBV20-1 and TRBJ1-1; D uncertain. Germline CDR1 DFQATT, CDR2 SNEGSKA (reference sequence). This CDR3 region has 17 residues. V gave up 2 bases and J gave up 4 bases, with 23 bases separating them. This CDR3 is CSARKADLPGWSTEAFF. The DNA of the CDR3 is TGCAGTGCTAGAAAGGCGGATCTTCCGGGATGGAGCACTGAAGCTTTCTTT.

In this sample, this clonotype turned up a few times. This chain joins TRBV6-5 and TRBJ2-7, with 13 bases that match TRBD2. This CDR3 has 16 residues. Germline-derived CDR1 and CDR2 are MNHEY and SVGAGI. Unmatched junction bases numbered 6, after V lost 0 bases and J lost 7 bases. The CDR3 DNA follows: TGTGCCAGCAGTTACTCCCGGACTAGCGGGGGACTAGAGCAGTACTTC. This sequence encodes CASSYSRTSGGLEQYF.

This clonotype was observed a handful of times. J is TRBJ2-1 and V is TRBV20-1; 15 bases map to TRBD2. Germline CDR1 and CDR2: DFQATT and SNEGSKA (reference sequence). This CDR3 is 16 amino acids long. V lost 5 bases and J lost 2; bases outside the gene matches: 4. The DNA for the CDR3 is TGCAGTGCTGAACGGACTAGCGGGGGGGCCTACAATGAGCAGTTCTTC. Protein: CSAERTSGGAYNEQFF.

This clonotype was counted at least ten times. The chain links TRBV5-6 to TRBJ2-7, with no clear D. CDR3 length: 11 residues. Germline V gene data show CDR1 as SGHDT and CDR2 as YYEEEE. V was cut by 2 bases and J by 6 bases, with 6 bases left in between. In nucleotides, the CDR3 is TGTGCCAGCAGCTTTTCCAGCGAGCAGTACTTC. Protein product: CASSFSSEQYF.

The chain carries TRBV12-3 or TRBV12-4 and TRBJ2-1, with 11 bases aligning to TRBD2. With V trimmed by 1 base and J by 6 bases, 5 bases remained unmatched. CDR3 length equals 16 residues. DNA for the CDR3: TGTGCCAGCAGTTTAGAGGGTAGCGGGGGGGCCAATGAGCAGTTCTTC. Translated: CASSLEGSGGANEQFF.

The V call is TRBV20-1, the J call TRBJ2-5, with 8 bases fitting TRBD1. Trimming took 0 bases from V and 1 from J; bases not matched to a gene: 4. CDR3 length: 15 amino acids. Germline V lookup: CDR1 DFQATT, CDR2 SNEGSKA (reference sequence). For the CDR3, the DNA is TGCAGTGCTAGAGATTGGGACAGGCCCCAAGAGACCCAGTACTTC. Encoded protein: CSARDWDRPQETQYF.

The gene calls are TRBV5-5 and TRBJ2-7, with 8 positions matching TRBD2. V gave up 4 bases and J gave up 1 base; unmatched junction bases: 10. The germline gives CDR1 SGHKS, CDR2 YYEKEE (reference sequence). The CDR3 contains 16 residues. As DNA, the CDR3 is TGTGCCAGCAGCGCCCCGGGACTAGATGCTTCCTACGAGCAGTACGTC. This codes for CASSAPGLDASYEQYV.

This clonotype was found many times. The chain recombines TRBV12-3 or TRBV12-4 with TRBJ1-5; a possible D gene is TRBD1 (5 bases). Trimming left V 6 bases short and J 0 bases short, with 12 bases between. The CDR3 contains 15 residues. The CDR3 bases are TGTGCCAGCAGGGACCAGGGAAATAGCAATCAGCCCCAGCATTTT. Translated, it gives CASRDQGNSNQPQHF.

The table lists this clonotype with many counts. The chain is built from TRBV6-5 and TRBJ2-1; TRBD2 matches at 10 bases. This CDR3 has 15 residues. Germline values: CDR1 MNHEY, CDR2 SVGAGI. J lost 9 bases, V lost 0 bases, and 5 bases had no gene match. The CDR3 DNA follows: TGTGCCAGCAGTTACTCGCCTAGCGGGGGAAGTGAGCAGTTCTTC. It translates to CASSYSPSGGSEQFF.

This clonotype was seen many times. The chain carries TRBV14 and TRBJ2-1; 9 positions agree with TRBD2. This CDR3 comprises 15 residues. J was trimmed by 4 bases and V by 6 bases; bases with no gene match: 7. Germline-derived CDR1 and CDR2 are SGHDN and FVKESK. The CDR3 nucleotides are TGTGCCAGCAGACGGAGCGGGGGGCCATACAATGAGCAGTTCTTC. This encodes CASRRSGGPYNEQFF. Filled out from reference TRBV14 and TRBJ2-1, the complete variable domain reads EAGVTQFPSHSVIEKGQTVTLRCDPISGHDNLYWYRRVMGKEIKFLLHFVKESKQDESGMPNNRFLAERTGGTYSTLKVQPAELEDSGVYFCASRRSGGPYNEQFFGPGTRLTVL.

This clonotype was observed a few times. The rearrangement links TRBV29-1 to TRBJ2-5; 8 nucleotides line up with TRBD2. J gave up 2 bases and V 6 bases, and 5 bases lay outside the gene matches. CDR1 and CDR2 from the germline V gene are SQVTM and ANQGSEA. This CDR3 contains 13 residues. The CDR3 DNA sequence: TGCAGCGTCGCCGGGGGGGGGCAAGAGACCCAGTACTTC. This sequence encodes CSVAGGGQETQYF.

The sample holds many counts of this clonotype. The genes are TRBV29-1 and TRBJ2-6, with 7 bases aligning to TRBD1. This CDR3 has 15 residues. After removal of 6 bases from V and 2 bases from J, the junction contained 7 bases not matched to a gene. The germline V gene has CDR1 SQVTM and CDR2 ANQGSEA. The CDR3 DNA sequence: TGCAGCGTGGCCCCAGGGGGAACTGGGGCCAACGTCCTGACTTTC. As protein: CSVAPGGTGANVLTF.

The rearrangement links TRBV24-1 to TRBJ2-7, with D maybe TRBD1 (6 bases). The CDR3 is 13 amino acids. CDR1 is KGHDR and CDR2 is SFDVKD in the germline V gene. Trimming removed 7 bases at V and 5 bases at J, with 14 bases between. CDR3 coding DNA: TGTGCCACCAGCCCGGGACCAGGGGACGAGCAGTACTTC. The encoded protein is CATSPGPGDEQYF.

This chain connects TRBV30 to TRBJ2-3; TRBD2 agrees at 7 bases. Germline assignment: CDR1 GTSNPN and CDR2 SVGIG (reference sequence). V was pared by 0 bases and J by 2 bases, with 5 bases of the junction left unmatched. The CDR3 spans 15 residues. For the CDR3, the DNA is TGTGCCTGGAGTGTCGACGGGGGGACCACAGATACGCAGTATTTT. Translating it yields CAWSVDGGTTDTQYF.

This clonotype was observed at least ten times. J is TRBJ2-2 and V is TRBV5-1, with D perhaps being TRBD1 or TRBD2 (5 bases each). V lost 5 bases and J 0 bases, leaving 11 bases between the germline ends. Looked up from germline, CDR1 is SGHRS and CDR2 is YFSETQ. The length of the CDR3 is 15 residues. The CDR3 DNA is TGCGCCAGCAGACCTGGGGGAACGAACACCGGGGAGCTGTTTTTT. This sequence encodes CASRPGGTNTGELFF.

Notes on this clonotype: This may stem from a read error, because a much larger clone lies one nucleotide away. CDR3 region: CSVTNGGYEQYF. CDR3 nucleotide sequence: TGCAGCGTAACCAATGGGGGGTACGAGCAGTACTTC. The chain couples TRBV29-1 to TRBJ2-7, with a tentative D call TRBD2 (6 bases). The V gene's germline CDR1 is SQVTM and CDR2 ANQGSEA. CDR3 size: 12 residues. V lost 6 bases to trimming and J lost 4 bases, with 13 bases between them.

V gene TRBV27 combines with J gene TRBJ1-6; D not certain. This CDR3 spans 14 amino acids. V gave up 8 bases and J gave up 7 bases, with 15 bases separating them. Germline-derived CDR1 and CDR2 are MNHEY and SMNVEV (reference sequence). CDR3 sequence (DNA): TGTGCCAGCGTCCCCCGGGTGGGGAATTCACCCCTCCACTTT. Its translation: CASVPRVGNSPLHF.

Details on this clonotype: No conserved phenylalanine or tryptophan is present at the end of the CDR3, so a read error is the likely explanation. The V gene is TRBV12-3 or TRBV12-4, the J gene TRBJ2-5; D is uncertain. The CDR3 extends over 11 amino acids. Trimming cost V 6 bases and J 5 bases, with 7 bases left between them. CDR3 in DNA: TGTGCCAGCAGCCAAAAGGAGACCCAGTACTTG. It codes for CASSQKETQYL.

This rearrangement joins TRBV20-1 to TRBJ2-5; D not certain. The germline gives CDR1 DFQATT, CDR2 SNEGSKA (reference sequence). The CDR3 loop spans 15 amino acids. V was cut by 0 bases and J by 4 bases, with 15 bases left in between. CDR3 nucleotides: TGCAGTGCTAGAGATGGTGGAAAAGATAGAGAGACCCAGTACTTC. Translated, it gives CSARDGGKDRETQYF.

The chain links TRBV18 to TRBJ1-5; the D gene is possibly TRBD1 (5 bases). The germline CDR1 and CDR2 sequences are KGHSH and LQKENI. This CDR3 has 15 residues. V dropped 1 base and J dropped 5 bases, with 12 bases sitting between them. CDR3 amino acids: CASSPRTTTDQPQHF. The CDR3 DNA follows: TGTGCCAGCTCACCACGGACAACGACGGATCAGCCCCAGCATTTT.

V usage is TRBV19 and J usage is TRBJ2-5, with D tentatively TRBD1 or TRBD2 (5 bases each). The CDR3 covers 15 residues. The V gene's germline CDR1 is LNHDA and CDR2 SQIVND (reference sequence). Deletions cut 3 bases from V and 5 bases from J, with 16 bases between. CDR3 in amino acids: CASSITGDLGETQYF. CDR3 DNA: TGTGCCAGTAGTATCACCGGGGACCTTGGGGAGACCCAGTACTTC.

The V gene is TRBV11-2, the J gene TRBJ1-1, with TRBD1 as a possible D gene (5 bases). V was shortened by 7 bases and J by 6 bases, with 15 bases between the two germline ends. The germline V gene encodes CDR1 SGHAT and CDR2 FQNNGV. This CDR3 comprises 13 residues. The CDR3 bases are TGTGCCAGCACCCTGGGGGAGGGACCTGAAGCTTTCTTT. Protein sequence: CASTLGEGPEAFF.

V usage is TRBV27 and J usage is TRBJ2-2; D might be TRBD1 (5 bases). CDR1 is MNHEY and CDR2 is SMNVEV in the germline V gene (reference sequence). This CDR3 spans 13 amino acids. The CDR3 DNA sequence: TGTGCGAGTAGACAGCCGAACACCGGGGAGCTGTTTTTT. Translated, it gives CASRQPNTGELFF.

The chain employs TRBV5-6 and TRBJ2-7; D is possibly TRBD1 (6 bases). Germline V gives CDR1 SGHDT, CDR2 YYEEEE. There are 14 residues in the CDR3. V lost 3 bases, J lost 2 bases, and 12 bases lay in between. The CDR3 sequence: CASSSGQPTYEQYF. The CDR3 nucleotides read TGTGCCAGCAGCTCAGGACAGCCTACCTACGAGCAGTACTTC.

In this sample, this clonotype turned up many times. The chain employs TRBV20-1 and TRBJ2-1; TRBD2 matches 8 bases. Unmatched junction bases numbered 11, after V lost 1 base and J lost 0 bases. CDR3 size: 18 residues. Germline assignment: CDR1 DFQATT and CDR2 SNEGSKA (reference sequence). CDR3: CSARAITSGPSSYNEQFF. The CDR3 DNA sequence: TGCAGTGCTAGAGCCATCACTAGCGGACCAAGCTCCTACAATGAGCAGTTCTTC.

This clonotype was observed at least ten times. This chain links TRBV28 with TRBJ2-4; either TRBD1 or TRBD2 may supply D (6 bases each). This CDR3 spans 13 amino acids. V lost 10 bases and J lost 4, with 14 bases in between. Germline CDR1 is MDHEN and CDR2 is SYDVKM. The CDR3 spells CATPGAGKNIQYF. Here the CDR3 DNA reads TGTGCCACCCCGGGGGCCGGGAAAAACATTCAGTACTTC.

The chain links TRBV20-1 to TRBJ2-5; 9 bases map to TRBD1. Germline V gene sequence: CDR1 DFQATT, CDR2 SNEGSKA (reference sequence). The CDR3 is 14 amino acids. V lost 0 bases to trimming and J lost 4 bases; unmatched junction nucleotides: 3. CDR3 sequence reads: CSARDGGQGETQYF. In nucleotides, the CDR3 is TGCAGTGCTAGAGATGGGGGACAGGGAGAGACCCAGTACTTC.

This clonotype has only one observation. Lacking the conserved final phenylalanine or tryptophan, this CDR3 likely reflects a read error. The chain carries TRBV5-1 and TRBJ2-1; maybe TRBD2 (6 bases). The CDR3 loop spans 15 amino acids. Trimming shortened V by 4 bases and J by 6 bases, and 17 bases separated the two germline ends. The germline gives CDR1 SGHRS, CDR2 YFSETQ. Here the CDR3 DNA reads TGCGCCAGCAGCCCGTGGGGAGGCCCCGGCAATGAGCAGTTCTTG. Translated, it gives CASSPWGGPGNEQFL.

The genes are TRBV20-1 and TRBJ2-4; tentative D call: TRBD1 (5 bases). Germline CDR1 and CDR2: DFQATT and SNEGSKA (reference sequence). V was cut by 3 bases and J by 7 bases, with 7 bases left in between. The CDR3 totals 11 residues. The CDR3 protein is CSARKGNIQYF. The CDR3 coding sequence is TGCAGTGCTAGGAAGGGGAACATTCAGTACTTC.

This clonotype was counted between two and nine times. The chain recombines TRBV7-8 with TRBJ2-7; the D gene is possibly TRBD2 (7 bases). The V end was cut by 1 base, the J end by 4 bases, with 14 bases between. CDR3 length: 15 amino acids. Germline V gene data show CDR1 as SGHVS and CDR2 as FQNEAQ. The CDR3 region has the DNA TGTGCCAGCAGCTTAGAAAGGGGGGGCAATTACGAGCAGTACTTC. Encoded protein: CASSLERGGNYEQYF.